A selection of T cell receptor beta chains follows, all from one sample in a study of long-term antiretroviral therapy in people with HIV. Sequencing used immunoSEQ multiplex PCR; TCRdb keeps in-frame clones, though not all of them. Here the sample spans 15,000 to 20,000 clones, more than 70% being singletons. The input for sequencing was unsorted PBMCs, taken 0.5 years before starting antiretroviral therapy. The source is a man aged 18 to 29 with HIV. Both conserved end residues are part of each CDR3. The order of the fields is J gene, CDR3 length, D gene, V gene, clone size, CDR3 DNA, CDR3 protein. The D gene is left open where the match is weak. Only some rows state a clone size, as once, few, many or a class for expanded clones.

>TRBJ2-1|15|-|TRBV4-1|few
TGCGCCAGCAGCCCCTATGCAGCGGGACAGATCGAGCAGTTCTTC
CASSPYAAGQIEQFF
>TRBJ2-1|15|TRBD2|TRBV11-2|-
TGTGCCAGCAGCTTAGGACGGGGGGGCAACAATGAGCAGTTCTTC
CASSLGRGGNNEQFF
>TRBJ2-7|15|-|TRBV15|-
TGTGCCACCAGCTTCCGGGACCTACCTTTCTACGAGCAGTACTTC
CATSFRDLPFYEQYF
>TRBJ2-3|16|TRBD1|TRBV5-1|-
TGCGCCAGCAGCTTCCACGACAGGGGCCGCACAGATACGCAGTATTTT
CASSFHDRGRTDTQYF
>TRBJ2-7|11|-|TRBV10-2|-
TGCGCCAGCAGTGGGGACTACGAGCAGTACTTC
CASSGDYEQYF
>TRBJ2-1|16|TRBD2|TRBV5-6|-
TGTGCCAGCAGCCCCGGAGCTAGCGGTGGTTACAATGAGCAGTTCTTC
CASSPGASGGYNEQFF
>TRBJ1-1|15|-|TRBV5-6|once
TGTGCCAGCAGCTCCTCCGCAGGGCGATGGACTGAAGCTTTCTTT
CASSSSAGRWTEAFF
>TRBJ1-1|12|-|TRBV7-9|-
TGTGCCAGCAGCTTAAACAGGAAGGAAGCTTTCTTT
CASSLNRKEAFF
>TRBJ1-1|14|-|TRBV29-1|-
TGCAGCGTTGATCTTCCGGGTAGGAGCACTGAAGCTTTCTTT
CSVDLPGRSTEAFF
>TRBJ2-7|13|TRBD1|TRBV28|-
TGTGCCAGCAGTCCGGGACAGGGTTGGGAGCAGTACTTC
CASSPGQGWEQYF
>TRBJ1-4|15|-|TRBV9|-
TGTGCCAGCAGCCCTGAGACTGCAACTAATGAAAAACTGTTTTTT
CASSPETATNEKLFF
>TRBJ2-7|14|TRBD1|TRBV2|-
TGTGCCAGCAGTGAGGACAGGGGGGACTACGAGCAGTACTTC
CASSEDRGDYEQYF
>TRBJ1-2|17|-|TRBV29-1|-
TGCAGCGTTAAGTCCCGTACAGGGAAGCCTTATAACTATGGCTACACCTTC
CSVKSRTGKPYNYGYTF
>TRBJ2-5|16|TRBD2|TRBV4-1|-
TGCGCCAGCAGCCAAGAGGCTAGCGGCATACAAGAGACCCAGTACTTC
CASSQEASGIQETQYF
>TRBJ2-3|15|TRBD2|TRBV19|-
TGTGCCAGTAGTATCGGCGGGGGGGCCGAAGATACGCAGTATTTT
CASSIGGGAEDTQYF
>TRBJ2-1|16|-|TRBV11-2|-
TGTGCCAGCAGCCTGACTCTTTCGGGAAGGAGGAGTGAGCAGTTCTTC
CASSLTLSGRRSEQFF
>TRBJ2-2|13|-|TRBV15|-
TGTGCCACCAGCAGATCGTCCACCGGGGAGCTGTTTTTT
CATSRSSTGELFF
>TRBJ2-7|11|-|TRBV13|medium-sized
TGTGCCAGCAGCTTAGCATTCGAGCAGTACTTC
CASSLAFEQYF
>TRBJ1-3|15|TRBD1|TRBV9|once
TGTGCCAGCAGCGTAGACGGGACAGGGGCGAACACCATATATTTT
CASSVDGTGANTIYF
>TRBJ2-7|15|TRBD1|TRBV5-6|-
TGTGCCAGCAGCTGGCAGGACAGGGCCCCCTACGAGCAGTACTTC
CASSWQDRAPYEQYF
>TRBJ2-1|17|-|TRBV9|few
TGTGCCAGCAGCCCCCAGCACAGGCTCGGGGAGTACAATGAGCAGTTCTTC
CASSPQHRLGEYNEQFF
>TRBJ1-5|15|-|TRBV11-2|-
TGTGCCAGCAGTCCAGGGAAAATTGGTGCTCAGCCCCAGCATTTT
CASSPGKIGAQPQHF
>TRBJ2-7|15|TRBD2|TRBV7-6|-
TGTGCCAGCAGTCTAGGGCCTAGCGGGATTTACGAGCAGTACTTC
CASSLGPSGIYEQYF
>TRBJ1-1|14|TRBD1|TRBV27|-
TGTGCCAGCAGTCCTACAGGGGGCGGAACTGAAGCTTTCTTT
CASSPTGGGTEAFF
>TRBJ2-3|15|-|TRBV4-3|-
TGCGCCAGCAGCCAAGGGCCGGGGTTGATAGATACGCAGTATTTT
CASSQGPGLIDTQYF
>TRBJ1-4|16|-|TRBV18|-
TGTGCCAGCTCACCATCAGGTCGTGCAACTAATGAAAAACTGTTTTTT
CASSPSGRATNEKLFF
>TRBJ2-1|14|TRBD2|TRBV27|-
TGTGCCAGCTCCGACGGGGAGGGCCTCAATGAGCAGTTCTTC
CASSDGEGLNEQFF
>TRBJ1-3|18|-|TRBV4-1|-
TGCGCCAGCAGCCAAGATGCGGGACCCCCCAGCTCTGGAAACACCATATATTTT
CASSQDAGPPSSGNTIYF
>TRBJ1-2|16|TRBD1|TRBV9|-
TGTGCCAGCAGCGGAGCTAACAGGGGGCTGACCTATGGCTACACCTTC
CASSGANRGLTYGYTF
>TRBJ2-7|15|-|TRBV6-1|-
TGTGCCAGCAGTGAAATGCAGGTCAGCTCCTACGAGCAGTACTTC
CASSEMQVSSYEQYF
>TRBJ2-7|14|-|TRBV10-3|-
TGTGCCAGCAAATCGGACCCCGGGGGCTACGAGCAGTACTTC
CASKSDPGGYEQYF
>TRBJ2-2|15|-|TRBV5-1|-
TGCGCCAGCAGCTTGACAAACACGAACACCGGGGAGCTGTTTTTT
CASSLTNTNTGELFF
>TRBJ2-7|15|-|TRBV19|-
TGTGCCAGTAGTAACGGATTCGGACTTCTGCTAGAGCAGTACTTC
CASSNGFGLLLEQYF
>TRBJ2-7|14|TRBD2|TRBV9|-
TGTGCCAGCAGCCTTAGGGCGGGGGGGCAGGAGCAGTACTTC
CASSLRAGGQEQYF
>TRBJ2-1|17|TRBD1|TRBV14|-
TGTGCCAGCAGCCGCCCGGACAGGGTATCCCGTTACGGTGAGCAGTTCTTC
CASSRPDRVSRYGEQFF
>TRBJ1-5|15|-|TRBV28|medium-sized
TGTGCCAGCAGTTTAATCACGGCTAGCAATCAGCCCCAGCATTTT
CASSLITASNQPQHF
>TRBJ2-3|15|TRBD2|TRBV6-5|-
TGTGCCAGCAGTTACTCGGGCGGGGGGGCGGATACGCAGTATTTT
CASSYSGGGADTQYF
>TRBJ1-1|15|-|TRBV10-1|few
TGCGCCAGCAGCAAAAGAAGACAGGACTACACTGAAGCTTTCTTT
CASSKRRQDYTEAFF
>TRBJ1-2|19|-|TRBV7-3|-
TGTGCCAGCAGCTTAACGGGGGACCCCCAGGGCCGATCCCTCTATGGCTACACCTTC
CASSLTGDPQGRSLYGYTF
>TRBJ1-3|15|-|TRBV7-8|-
TGTGCCAGCATCCGCGAAGGGATCTCTGGAAACACCATATATTTT
CASIREGISGNTIYF
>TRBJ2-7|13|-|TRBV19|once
TGTGCCAGTAGCGCGGGACAGACCTACGAGCAGTACTTC
CASSAGQTYEQYF
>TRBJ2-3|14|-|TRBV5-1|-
TGCGCCAGCAGCTTGGTCCGGGCTCCAGATACGCAGTATTTT
CASSLVRAPDTQYF
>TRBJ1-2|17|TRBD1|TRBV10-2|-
TGCGCCAGCAGTCTGGACAGGGTGGGAATAGCTAACTATGGCTACACCTTC
CASSLDRVGIANYGYTF
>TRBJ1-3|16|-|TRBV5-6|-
TGTGCCAGCAGCTTTGGACAGCTATACTCTGGAAACACCATATATTTT
CASSFGQLYSGNTIYF
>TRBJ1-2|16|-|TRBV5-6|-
TGTGCCAGCAGCCTTAAGGTGGAGACCGCTAACTATGGCTACACCTTC
CASSLKVETANYGYTF
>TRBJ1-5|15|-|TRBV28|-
TGTGCCAGCAGTTTGGGTCTTCTCAACAATCAGCCCCAGCATTTT
CASSLGLLNNQPQHF
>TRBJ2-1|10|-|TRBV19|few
TGTGCCAGTAGTCTAAATGAGCAGTTCTTC
CASSLNEQFF
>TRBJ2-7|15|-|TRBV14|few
TGTGCCAGCAGCCAACGGAGAGGGTTTTCCCCCGAGCAGTACTTC
CASSQRRGFSPEQYF
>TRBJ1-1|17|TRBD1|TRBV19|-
TGTGCCAGTAGTATAGGAGTCCTATCGACAGGGAAGCCTGAAGCTTTCTTT
CASSIGVLSTGKPEAFF